A selection of T cell receptor beta chains follows, all from one sample in a study of blood T cell repertoires in COVID-19. The method was immunoSEQ multiplex PCR; TCRdb's version includes in-frame clones alone and lacks a portion of them. The data contain 150,000 to 190,000 clones, approximately 80% of them singletons. The sample comprised peripheral blood. The source is a woman older than 75 with acute or convalescent COVID-19. Both conserved end residues are part of each CDR3. D genes are given only for firm matches. Clone size is stated in some rows and not others, as once, few, many or a class when expanded.

v_call: TRBV7-9
j_call: TRBJ1-2
clone_size: .
d_call: .
cdr3_nt: TGTGCCAGCAGCTTAGCCTTGTTCGATGGCTACACCTTC
cdr3_aa: CASSLALFDGYTF

v_call: TRBV18
j_call: TRBJ2-7
clone_size: .
d_call: TRBD2
cdr3_nt: TGTGCCAGCTCACCGCCTTTAGGACTAGTCAGATCCTACGAGCAGTACTTC
cdr3_aa: CASSPPLGLVRSYEQYF

v_call: TRBV7-8
j_call: TRBJ2-1
clone_size: .
d_call: .
cdr3_nt: TGTGCCAGCAGCCCGGGTAGGGGTGAGCAGTTCTTC
cdr3_aa: CASSPGRGEQFF

v_call: TRBV9
j_call: TRBJ1-1
clone_size: .
d_call: .
cdr3_nt: TGTGCCAGCACGCTGGGAGTCATGAACACTGAAGCTTTCTTT
cdr3_aa: CASTLGVMNTEAFF

v_call: TRBV19
j_call: TRBJ1-5
clone_size: .
d_call: TRBD1
cdr3_nt: TGTGCCAGTAGTATCCCTATTGACAGGGGGGCTAATCCCCAGCATTTT
cdr3_aa: CASSIPIDRGANPQHF

v_call: TRBV3-1/TRBV3-2
j_call: TRBJ2-1
clone_size: .
d_call: TRBD1
cdr3_nt: TGTGCCAGCAGCCGCGACGCCCAGGTGAGGGGGCTCAATGAGCAGTTCTTC
cdr3_aa: CASSRDAQVRGLNEQFF

v_call: TRBV6-5
j_call: TRBJ1-4
clone_size: many
d_call: .
cdr3_nt: TGTGCCAGCAGTTGGGGGCCAACTAATGAAAAACTGTTTTTT
cdr3_aa: CASSWGPTNEKLFF

v_call: TRBV29-1
j_call: TRBJ1-2
clone_size: few
d_call: .
cdr3_nt: TGCAGCGGGAGAGTGAGTCAGGGTGATGGCTACACCTTC
cdr3_aa: CSGRVSQGDGYTF

v_call: TRBV18
j_call: TRBJ1-1
clone_size: .
d_call: TRBD1
cdr3_nt: TGTGCCAGCTCACTGGCGATGGGATATGACAGGGGAGGAGGAAGGAACACTGAAGCTTTCTTT
cdr3_aa: CASSLAMGYDRGGGRNTEAFF

v_call: TRBV12-3/TRBV12-4
j_call: TRBJ1-1
clone_size: .
d_call: .
cdr3_nt: TGTGCCAGCAGTTTATCCGAAGCCACTGAAGCTTTCTTT
cdr3_aa: CASSLSEATEAFF

v_call: TRBV7-9
j_call: TRBJ2-5
clone_size: .
d_call: TRBD2
cdr3_nt: TGTGCCAGCAGCTTGTCTAGCGGGGCGGGAGAGACCCAGTACTTC
cdr3_aa: CASSLSSGAGETQYF

v_call: TRBV5-1
j_call: TRBJ2-1
clone_size: .
d_call: TRBD1
cdr3_nt: TGCGCCAGCAGCTTTGGGACAGGGGTCCACAATGAGCAGTTCTTC
cdr3_aa: CASSFGTGVHNEQFF

v_call: TRBV19
j_call: TRBJ1-3
clone_size: .
d_call: TRBD1
cdr3_nt: TGTGCCAGTAGGCCCGGACAGGTTTTAGCCGGAAACACCATATATTTT
cdr3_aa: CASRPGQVLAGNTIYF